This T cell receptor beta chain was observed in a study of blood T cells in healthy people across ages. The study's findings and limits: Unknown donor CMV status possibly confounded expanded clonotype changes. Fewer expanded clones and more diversity marked long-lived versus aged donors.

The junction had 6 bases not matched to a gene; V was cut back by 2 bases and J by 9 bases. The CDR3 has 15 residues. Germline assignment: CDR1 MNHEY and CDR2 SVGAGI. The authors ran a second PCR of 7 to 11 cycles using a sample-barcoded 5' primer and a J-beta primer mix. TCRdb redid the calling of the 5' RACE reads with MiXCR, one entry per CDR3 protein. The table includes more than 1,400,000 distinct CDR3 sequences, about 43% detected once. Of note for this clonotype: Its specificity is unknown.

The specimen sequenced was blood. V gene TRBV6-5 combines with J gene TRBJ2-1; 11 bases are a match to TRBD2. The clonotype originates from a woman aged 18-30 years in good health. CDR3 in amino acids: CASSYSSGGAIEQFF. In DNA form, the CDR3 reads TGTGCCAGCAGTTACAGTAGCGGGGGGGCCATTGAGCAGTTCTTC.